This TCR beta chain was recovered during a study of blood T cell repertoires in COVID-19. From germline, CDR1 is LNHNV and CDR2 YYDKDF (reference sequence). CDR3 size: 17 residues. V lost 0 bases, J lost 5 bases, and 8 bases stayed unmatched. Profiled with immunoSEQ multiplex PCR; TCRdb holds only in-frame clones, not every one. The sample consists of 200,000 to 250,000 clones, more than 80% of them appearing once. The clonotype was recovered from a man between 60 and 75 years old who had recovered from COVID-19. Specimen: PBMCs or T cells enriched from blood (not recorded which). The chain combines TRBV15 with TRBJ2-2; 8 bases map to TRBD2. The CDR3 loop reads CATSRDPEAGATGELFF. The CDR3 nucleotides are TGTGCCACCAGCAGAGATCCAGAAGCGGGGGCTACCGGGGAGCTGTTTTTT.